Below, 20 T cell receptor beta chains from the same sample are listed, as sequenced in a study of cytomegalovirus exposure and HLA in healthy donors. The PCR made use of 60 Vbeta and 13 Jbeta primers. Data came from immunoSEQ multiplex PCR; TCRdb stores just in-frame clones and leaves some out. The sample contains approximately 220,000 clones, approximately 79% of which appear only once. Sequenced material: PBMCs. The receptors were sampled from a girl aged 2 to 9 in good health and CMV-seronegative.

Only a few counts were recorded for this clone. J is TRBJ1-5 and V is TRBV19, with 7 nucleotides matching TRBD1. Germline V CDR1 and CDR2: LNHDA, SQIVND (reference sequence). The trim removed 4 bases at V and 2 bases at J, leaving 11 bases unmatched. The CDR3 contains 17 residues. CDR3 nucleotide sequence: TGTGCCAGTAGTAAAGAGACAGGGAAGGGGCGCAATCAGCCCCAGCATTTT. Protein sequence: CASSKETGKGRNQPQHF.

This rearrangement joins TRBV18 to TRBJ2-7, with D unresolved. Germline V lookup: CDR1 KGHSH, CDR2 LQKENI. The germline V and J ends were trimmed by 0 bases and 2 bases, with 8 bases remaining between them. The CDR3 is 14 residues long. The chain's CDR3 is CASSPPVTTYEQYF. The CDR3, as DNA: TGTGCCAGCTCACCACCGGTTACTACCTACGAGCAGTACTTC.

The chain is built from TRBV19 and TRBJ1-2, with D perhaps TRBD1 (5 bases). The germline V and J ends were trimmed by 8 bases and 4 bases, with 20 bases remaining between them. CDR3 length: 15 amino acids. Germline CDR1 LNHDA, CDR2 SQIVND (reference sequence). CDR3 sequence: CASSPGGGEGYGYTF. The CDR3 coding sequence is TGTGCCAGTTCCCCGGGGGGAGGTGAAGGCTATGGCTACACCTTC. Looking up the rest from reference TRBV19 and TRBJ1-2 gives the full variable domain: DGGITQSPKYLFRKEGQNVTLSCEQNLNHDAMYWYRQDPGQGLRLIYYSQIVNDFQKGDIAEGYSVSREKKESFPLTVTSAQKNPTAFYLCASSPGGGEGYGYTFGSGTRLTVV.

This rearrangement joins TRBV6-5 to TRBJ1-6, with TRBD1 as a possible D gene (5 bases). The CDR3 runs 16 residues. Germline loops: CDR1 MNHEY, CDR2 SVGAGI. V was shortened by 0 bases and J by 10 bases, with 16 bases between the two germline ends. The CDR3 DNA is TGTGCCAGCAGTTACTCGAAGGCAGGGTCTCGGTCACCCCTCCACTTT. Translating gives CASSYSKAGSRSPLHF.

This CDR3 is CASSLRGRTANTGELFF. As DNA, the CDR3 is TGTGCCAGCAGCCTAAGAGGCCGGACAGCCAACACCGGGGAGCTGTTTTTT. J is TRBJ2-2 and V is TRBV7-6, with TRBD1 as a possible D gene (6 bases). V shed 5 bases and J shed 2 bases, with 18 bases lying between them. The CDR3 has 17 amino acids. The germline V gene has CDR1 SGHVS and CDR2 FNYEAQ.

CDR3 in DNA: TGTGCCAGCAGCCCCGGACAGGGGAGAACCTACAATGAGCAGTTCTTC. Protein sequence: CASSPGQGRTYNEQFF. This rearrangement joins TRBV7-9 to TRBJ2-1; 9 nucleotides align to TRBD1. The V segment lost 5 bases and the J segment 2 bases; nucleotides outside the gene matches: 7. This CDR3 contains 16 residues. CDR1 and CDR2 from the germline V gene are SEHNR and FQNEAQ (reference sequence).

This clone was detected only a few times. The rearrangement joins TRBV19 to TRBJ1-5, with 8 bases aligning to TRBD1. V dropped 7 bases and J dropped 6; count of bases not matched to a gene: 11. Germline lookup yields CDR1 LNHDA and CDR2 SQIVND (reference sequence). This CDR3 has 15 residues. CDR3 sequence: CASTVHGQGSQPQHF. Here the CDR3 DNA reads TGTGCCAGTACGGTGCACGGACAGGGTAGTCAGCCCCAGCATTTT.

This clone occurred a few times. The gene calls are TRBV7-9 and TRBJ1-1; D remains unclear. This CDR3 comprises 12 residues. Germline V CDR1 and CDR2: SEHNR, FQNEAQ (reference sequence). Trimming pared 1 base from V and 7 bases from J, leaving 7 bases between. The CDR3 reads CASSLDSIEAFF. The CDR3 DNA reads as TGTGCCAGCAGCTTAGACTCTATTGAAGCTTTCTTT.

The chain joins TRBV7-7 to TRBJ1-6; TRBD1 agrees at 10 bases. Germline CDR1 is SSHAT and CDR2 is FNYEAQ (reference sequence). CDR3 length: 14 residues. The ends lost 5 bases at V and 10 bases at J; junction bases unmatched: 5. The CDR3 sequence is CASSAGTGDSPLHF. The CDR3 DNA reads as TGTGCCAGCAGCGCCGGGACAGGGGACTCACCCCTCCACTTT.

The genes are TRBV9 and TRBJ2-3; the match to TRBD2 covers 8 bases. The CDR3 totals 16 residues. The germline gives CDR1 SGDLS, CDR2 YYNGEE. V was pared by 3 bases and J by 4 bases, with 10 bases of the junction left unmatched. This CDR3 reads CASSALRGGGPDTQYF. CDR3 sequence (DNA): TGTGCCAGCAGCGCCTTACGGGGGGGCGGCCCAGATACGCAGTATTTT.

This chain connects TRBV5-1 to TRBJ2-7; TRBD1 might be the D (6 bases). The CDR3 extends over 15 amino acids. V dropped 5 bases and J dropped 0 bases, with 15 bases sitting between them. Germline V gene data show CDR1 as SGHRS and CDR2 as YFSETQ. In nucleotides, the CDR3 is TGCGCCAGCAGTGTACAGGGCCCAAGCTCCTACGAGCAGTACTTC. It is translated as CASSVQGPSSYEQYF.

The V gene is TRBV7-7, the J gene TRBJ2-6; D uncertain. The V end was cut by 8 bases, the J end by 0 bases, with 8 bases between. This CDR3 is 14 amino acids long. In germline, CDR1 is SSHAT, CDR2 FNYEAQ (reference sequence). CDR3 sequence: CASSPGSGANVLTF. The CDR3 nucleotides read TGTGCCAGCTCACCGGGCTCTGGGGCCAACGTCCTGACTTTC.

The J gene is TRBJ1-6, the V gene TRBV23-1, with 7 bases that match TRBD1. TRBV23-1 is marked as an open reading frame, function uncertain. Trimming cost V 8 bases and J 5 bases; bases outside gene matches: 15. The CDR3 is made up of 17 amino acids. The DNA of the CDR3 is TGCGCCAGCCTTCACAGGGGTACGGGGTTCAATAATTCACCCCTCCACTTT. Translation gives CASLHRGTGFNNSPLHF.

The chain links TRBV6-6 to TRBJ2-3, with 9 positions matching TRBD2. Germline CDR1 and CDR2: MNHNY and SVGAGI (reference sequence). The CDR3 runs 15 residues. V was clipped by 0 bases and J by 4 bases; unmatched bases: 2. CDR3 DNA: TGTGCCAGCAGTTACTCGCGCGGGGGGGCAGATACGCAGTATTTT. The encoded protein is CASSYSRGGADTQYF.

Only a few counts were recorded for this clone. The chain uses TRBV25-1 and TRBJ2-1; TRBD2 agrees at 7 bases. The CDR3 totals 13 residues. Trimming cost V 8 bases and J 5 bases; bases outside gene matches: 6. Looked up from germline, CDR1 is MGHDK and CDR2 is SYGVNS. CDR3 residues: CASGAGVDNEQFF. The CDR3 DNA reads as TGTGCCAGCGGGGCGGGGGTTGACAATGAGCAGTTCTTC. The full variable domain, completed using reference TRBV25-1 and TRBJ2-1, is EADIYQTPRYLVIGTGKKITLECSQTMGHDKMYWYQQDPGMELHLIHYSYGVNSTEKGDLSSESTVSRIRTEHFPLTLESARPSHTSQYLCASGAGVDNEQFFGPGTRLTVL.

V usage is TRBV30 and J usage is TRBJ2-5, with a tentative D call TRBD1 (5 bases). V dropped 5 bases and J dropped 7 bases, with 17 bases sitting between them. CDR3 length: 13 amino acids. Per the germline V gene, CDR1 is GTSNPN and CDR2 is SVGIG (reference sequence). The CDR3 nucleotides are TGTGCCTGGGGACCAGGGTCCGAGAGGACCCAGTACTTC. It is translated as CAWGPGSERTQYF.

The rearrangement joins TRBV7-3 to TRBJ1-1; a weak D match, TRBD1 (5 bases). Trimming cost V 2 bases and J 0 bases, with 13 bases left between them. Germline V gene sequence: CDR1 SGHTA, CDR2 FQGTGA. CDR3 length equals 16 residues. The CDR3 DNA sequence: TGTGCCAGCAGCTTAGGCGACAGAGTTGTGAACACTGAAGCTTTCTTT. Translation gives CASSLGDRVVNTEAFF.

The rearrangement links TRBV28 to TRBJ1-1, with D unclear. In germline, CDR1 is MDHEN, CDR2 SYDVKM. The CDR3 has 14 amino acids. V was clipped by 8 bases and J by 3 bases, with 16 bases between them. The CDR3 DNA is TGTGCCAGCTCAGTGGCGAGGGCCTACACTGAAGCTTTCTTT. It codes for CASSVARAYTEAFF.

This clone occurred a few times. The chain recombines TRBV2 with TRBJ1-4; D possibly corresponds to TRBD1 (5 bases). CDR1 and CDR2 from the germline V gene are SNHLY and FYNNEI. V lost 7 bases and J lost 6, with 21 bases in between. This CDR3 spans 16 amino acids. CDR3 DNA: TGTGCCAGCACCCGGTCGACAGAAGTCTACTATGAAAAACTGTTTTTT. This translates into CASTRSTEVYYEKLFF.

Only one count was recorded for this clone. The chain joins TRBV7-2 to TRBJ2-7; 9 nucleotides match TRBD2. Trimming cost V 0 bases and J 1 base; bases outside gene matches: 7. Germline V lookup: CDR1 SGHTA, CDR2 FQGNSA. This CDR3 comprises 17 residues. CDR3 sequence reads: CASSLALGGRGSYEQYF. The CDR3 DNA reads as TGTGCCAGCAGCTTAGCGCTGGGCGGGAGGGGATCCTACGAGCAGTACTTC.